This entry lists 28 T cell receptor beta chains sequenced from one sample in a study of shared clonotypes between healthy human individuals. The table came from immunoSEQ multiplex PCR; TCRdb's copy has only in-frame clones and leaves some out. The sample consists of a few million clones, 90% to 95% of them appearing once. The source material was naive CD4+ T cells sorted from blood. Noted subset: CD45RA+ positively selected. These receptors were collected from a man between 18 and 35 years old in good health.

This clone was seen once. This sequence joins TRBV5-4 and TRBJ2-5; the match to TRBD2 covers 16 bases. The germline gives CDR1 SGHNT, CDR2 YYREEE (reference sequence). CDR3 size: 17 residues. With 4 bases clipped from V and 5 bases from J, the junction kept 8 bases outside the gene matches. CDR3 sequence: CASSQIGTSGREETQYF. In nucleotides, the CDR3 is TGTGCCAGCAGCCAAATAGGGACTAGCGGGAGGGAGGAGACCCAGTACTTC.

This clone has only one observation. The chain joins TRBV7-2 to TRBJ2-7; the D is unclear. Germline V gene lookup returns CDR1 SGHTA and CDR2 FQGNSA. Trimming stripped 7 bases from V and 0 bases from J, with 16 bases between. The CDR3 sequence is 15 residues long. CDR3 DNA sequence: TGTGCCAGCACCTTCTGGGCCGGAAGCTCCTACGAGCAGTACTTC. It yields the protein CASTFWAGSSYEQYF.

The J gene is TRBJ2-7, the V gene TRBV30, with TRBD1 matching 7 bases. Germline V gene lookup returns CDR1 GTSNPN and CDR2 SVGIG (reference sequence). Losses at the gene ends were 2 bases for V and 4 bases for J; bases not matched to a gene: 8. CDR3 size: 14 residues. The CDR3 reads CAWSRTGTFYEQYF. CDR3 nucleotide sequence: TGTGCCTGGAGTCGGACAGGTACCTTTTACGAGCAGTACTTC.

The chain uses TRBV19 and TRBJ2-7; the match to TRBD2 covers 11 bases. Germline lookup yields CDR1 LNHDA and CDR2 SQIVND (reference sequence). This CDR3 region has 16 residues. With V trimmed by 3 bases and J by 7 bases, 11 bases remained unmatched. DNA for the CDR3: TGTGCCAGTAGTATCATCTTAGCGGGGGGGCCGAGAGAGCAGTACTTC. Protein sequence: CASSIILAGGPREQYF.

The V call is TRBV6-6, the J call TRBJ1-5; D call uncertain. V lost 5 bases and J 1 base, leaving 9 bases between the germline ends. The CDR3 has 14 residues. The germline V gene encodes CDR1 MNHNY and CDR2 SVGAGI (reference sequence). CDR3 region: CASSPTDSNQPQHF. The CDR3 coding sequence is TGTGCCAGCAGTCCGACGGACAGCAATCAGCCCCAGCATTTT.

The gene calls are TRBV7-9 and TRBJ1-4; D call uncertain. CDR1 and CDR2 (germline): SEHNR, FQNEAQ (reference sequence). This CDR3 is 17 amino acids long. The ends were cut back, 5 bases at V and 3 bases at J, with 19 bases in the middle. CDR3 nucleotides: TGTGCCAGCAGCCGTACTCGACCGTCGGGAGCTAATGAAAAACTGTTTTTT. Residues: CASSRTRPSGANEKLFF.

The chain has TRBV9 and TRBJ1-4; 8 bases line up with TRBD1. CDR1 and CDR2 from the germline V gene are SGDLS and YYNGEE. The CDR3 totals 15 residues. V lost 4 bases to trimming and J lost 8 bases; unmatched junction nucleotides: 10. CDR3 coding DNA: TGTGCCAGCAGCAACCGGACAGGGATGAGGGAAAAACTGTTTTTT. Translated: CASSNRTGMREKLFF.

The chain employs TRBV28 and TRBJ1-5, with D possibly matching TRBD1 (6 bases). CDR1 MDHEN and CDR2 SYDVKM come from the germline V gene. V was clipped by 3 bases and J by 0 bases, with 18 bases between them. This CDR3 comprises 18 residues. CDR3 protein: CASSFSGGALYSNQPQHF. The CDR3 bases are TGTGCCAGCAGTTTCAGCGGGGGCGCGTTGTATAGCAATCAGCCCCAGCATTTT.

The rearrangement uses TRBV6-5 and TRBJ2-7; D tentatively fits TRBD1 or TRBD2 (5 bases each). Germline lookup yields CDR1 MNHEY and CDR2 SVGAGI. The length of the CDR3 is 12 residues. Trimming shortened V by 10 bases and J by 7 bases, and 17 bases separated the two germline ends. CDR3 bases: TGTGCCACCGGGACGTACTTGGGGGAGCAGTACTTC. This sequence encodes CATGTYLGEQYF.

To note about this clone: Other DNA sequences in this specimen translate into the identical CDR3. The chain's CDR3 is CASSADRGSYEQYF. The CDR3 DNA reads TGTGCCAGCAGTGCCGACAGGGGTTCCTACGAGCAGTACTTC. This chain uses TRBV6-1 with TRBJ2-7, with TRBD1 identical over 8 bases. Germline assignment: CDR1 MNHNS and CDR2 SASEGT. V lost 4 bases and J lost 1; bases outside the gene matches: 3. The CDR3 consists of 14 residues.

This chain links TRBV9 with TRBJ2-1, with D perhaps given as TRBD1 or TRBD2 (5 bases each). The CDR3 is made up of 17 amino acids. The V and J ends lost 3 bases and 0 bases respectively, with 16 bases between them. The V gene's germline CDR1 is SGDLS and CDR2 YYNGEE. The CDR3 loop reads CASSATGTGSSYNEQFF. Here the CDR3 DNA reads TGTGCCAGCAGCGCAACCGGGACGGGTAGCTCCTACAATGAGCAGTTCTTC.

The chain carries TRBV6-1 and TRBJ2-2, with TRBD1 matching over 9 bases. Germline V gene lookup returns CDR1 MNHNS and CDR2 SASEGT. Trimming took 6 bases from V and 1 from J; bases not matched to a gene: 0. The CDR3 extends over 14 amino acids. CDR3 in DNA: TGTGCCAGCAGGGGACAGGGGAACACCGGGGAGCTGTTTTTT. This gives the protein CASRGQGNTGELFF.

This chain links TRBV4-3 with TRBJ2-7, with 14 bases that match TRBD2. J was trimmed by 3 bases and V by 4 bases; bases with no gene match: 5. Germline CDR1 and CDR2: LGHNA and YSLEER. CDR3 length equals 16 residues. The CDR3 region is CASSPGTSGSVYEQYF. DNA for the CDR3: TGCGCCAGCAGCCCTGGGACTAGCGGGAGTGTCTACGAGCAGTACTTC.

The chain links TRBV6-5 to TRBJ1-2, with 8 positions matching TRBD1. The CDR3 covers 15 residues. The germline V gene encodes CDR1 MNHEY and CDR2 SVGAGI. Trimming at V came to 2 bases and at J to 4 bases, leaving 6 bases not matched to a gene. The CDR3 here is CASSYIPGQAYGYTF. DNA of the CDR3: TGTGCCAGCAGTTACATACCGGGACAGGCCTATGGCTACACCTTC.

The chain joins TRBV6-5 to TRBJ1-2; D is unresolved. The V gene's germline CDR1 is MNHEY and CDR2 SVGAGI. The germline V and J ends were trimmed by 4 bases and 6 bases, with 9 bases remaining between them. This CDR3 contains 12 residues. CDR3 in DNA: TGTGCCAGCAGTTCCATCGGGGATGGCTACACCTTC. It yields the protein CASSSIGDGYTF.

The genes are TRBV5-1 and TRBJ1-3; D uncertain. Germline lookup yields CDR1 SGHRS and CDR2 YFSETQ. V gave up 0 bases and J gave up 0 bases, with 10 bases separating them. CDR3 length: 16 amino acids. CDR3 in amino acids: CASSLAGLYSGNTIYF. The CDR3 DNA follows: TGCGCCAGCAGCTTGGCCGGTTTGTACTCTGGAAACACCATATATTTT. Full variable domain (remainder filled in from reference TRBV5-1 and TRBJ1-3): KAGVTQTPRYLIKTRGQQVTLSCSPISGHRSVSWYQQTPGQGLQFLFEYFSETQRNKGNFPGRFSGRQFSNSRSEMNVSTLELGDSALYLCASSLAGLYSGNTIYFGEGSWLTVV.

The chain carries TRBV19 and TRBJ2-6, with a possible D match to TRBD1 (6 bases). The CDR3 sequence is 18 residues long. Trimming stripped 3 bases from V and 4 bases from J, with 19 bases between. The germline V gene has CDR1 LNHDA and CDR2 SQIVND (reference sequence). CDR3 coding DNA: TGTGCCAGTAGTATCGGTACAGGGAGACTTGGCGGGGCCAACGTCCTGACTTTC. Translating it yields CASSIGTGRLGGANVLTF. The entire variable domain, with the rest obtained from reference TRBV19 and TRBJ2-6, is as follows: DGGITQSPKYLFRKEGQNVTLSCEQNLNHDAMYWYRQDPGQGLRLIYYSQIVNDFQKGDIAEGYSVSREKKESFPLTVTSAQKNPTAFYLCASSIGTGRLGGANVLTFGAGSRLTVL.

This CDR3 is CASSNKGGGVEKLFF. CDR3 sequence (DNA): TGTGCCAGCAGTAACAAGGGAGGCGGAGTTGAAAAACTGTTTTTT. V and J are TRBV6-5 and TRBJ1-4; D is unclear. The V and J ends lost 5 bases and 7 bases respectively, with 17 bases between them. The germline V gene has CDR1 MNHEY and CDR2 SVGAGI. The CDR3 sequence is 15 residues long.

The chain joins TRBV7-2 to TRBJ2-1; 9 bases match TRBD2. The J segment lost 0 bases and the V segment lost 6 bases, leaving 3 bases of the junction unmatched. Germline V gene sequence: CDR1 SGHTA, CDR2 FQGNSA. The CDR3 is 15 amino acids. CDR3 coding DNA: TGTGCCAGCAGGGAGCGGGGGGTCTCCTACAATGAGCAGTTCTTC. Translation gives CASRERGVSYNEQFF.

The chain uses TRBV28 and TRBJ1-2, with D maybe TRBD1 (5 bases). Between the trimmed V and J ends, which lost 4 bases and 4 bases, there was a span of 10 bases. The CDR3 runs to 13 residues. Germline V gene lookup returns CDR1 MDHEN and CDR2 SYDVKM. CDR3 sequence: CASSSRGPYGYTF. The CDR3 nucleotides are TGTGCCAGCAGTTCGAGGGGTCCCTATGGCTACACCTTC.

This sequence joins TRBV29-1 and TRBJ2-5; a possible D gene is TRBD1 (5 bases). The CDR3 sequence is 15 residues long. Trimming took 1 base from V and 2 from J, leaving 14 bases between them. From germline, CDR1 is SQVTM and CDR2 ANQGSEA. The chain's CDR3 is CSVEVVLGPQETQYF. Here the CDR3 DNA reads TGCAGCGTTGAAGTGGTATTGGGGCCTCAAGAGACCCAGTACTTC.

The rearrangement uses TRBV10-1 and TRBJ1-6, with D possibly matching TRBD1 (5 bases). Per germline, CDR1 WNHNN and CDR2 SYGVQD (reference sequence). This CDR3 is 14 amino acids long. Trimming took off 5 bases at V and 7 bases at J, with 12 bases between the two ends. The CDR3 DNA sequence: TGCGCCAGCAGTTGGGGACGGGAAAATTCACCCCTCCACTTT. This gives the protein CASSWGRENSPLHF.

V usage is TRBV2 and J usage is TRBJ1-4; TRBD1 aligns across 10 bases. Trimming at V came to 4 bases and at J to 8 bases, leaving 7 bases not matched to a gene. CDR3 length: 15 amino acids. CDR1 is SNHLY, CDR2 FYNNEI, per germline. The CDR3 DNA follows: TGTGCCAGCAGTGCTGGGACAGGGGTAGGGGAAAAACTGTTTTTT. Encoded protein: CASSAGTGVGEKLFF. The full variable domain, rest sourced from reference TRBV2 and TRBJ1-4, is EPEVTQTPSHQVTQMGQEVILRCVPISNHLYFYWYRQILGQKVEFLVSFYNNEISEKSEIFDDQFSVERPDGSNFTLKIRSTKLEDSAMYFCASSAGTGVGEKLFFGSGTQLSVL.

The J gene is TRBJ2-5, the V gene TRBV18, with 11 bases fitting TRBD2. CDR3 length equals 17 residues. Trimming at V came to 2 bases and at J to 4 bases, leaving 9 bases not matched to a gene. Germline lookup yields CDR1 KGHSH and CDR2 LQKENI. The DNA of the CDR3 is TGTGCCAGCTCACCATTCCCATTTGGGACTAGCGGAGAGACCCAGTACTTC. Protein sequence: CASSPFPFGTSGETQYF.

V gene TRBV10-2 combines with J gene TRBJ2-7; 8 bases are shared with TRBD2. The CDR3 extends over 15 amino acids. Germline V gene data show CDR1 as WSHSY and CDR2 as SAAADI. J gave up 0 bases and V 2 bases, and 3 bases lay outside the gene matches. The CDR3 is CASSETREGSYEQYF. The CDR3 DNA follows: TGCGCCAGCAGTGAGACCCGGGAGGGCTCCTACGAGCAGTACTTC.

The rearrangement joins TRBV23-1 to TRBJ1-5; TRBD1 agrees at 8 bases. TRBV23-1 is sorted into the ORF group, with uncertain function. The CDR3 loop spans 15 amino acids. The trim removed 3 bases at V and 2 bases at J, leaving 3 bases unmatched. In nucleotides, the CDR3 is TGCGCCAGCAGTCACAGGGGGCAAGGCAATCAGCCCCAGCATTTT. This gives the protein CASSHRGQGNQPQHF.

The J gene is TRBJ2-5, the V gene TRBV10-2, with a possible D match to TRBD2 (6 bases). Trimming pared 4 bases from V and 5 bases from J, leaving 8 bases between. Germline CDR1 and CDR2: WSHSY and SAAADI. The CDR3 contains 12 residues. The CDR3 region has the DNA TGCGCCAGCAGTGCTGCGGGGGAGACCCAGTACTTC. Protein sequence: CASSAAGETQYF.

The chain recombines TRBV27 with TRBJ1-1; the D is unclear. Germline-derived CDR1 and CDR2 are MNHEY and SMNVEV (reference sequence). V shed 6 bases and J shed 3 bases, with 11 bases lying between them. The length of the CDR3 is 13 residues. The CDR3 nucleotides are TGTGCCAGCAGGGGAGAAATGGACACTGAAGCTTTCTTT. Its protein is CASRGEMDTEAFF.